The 27 T cell receptor beta chains below were found in one sample sequenced in a study of Graves' ophthalmopathy and Graves' hyperthyroidism. Amplification targeted the TCR beta CDR3 regions, with RNA transcripts as the source material. First-round RT-PCR relied on HTBI primers, and a second-round multiplex PCR came next. Each CDR3 protein is one row after TCRdb ran MiXCR on the multiplex PCR reads. Of hundreds of thousands of distinct CDR3 sequences in the sample, roughly 39% were seen once. The sample consisted of peripheral blood. All receptors come from an adult man with Graves' ophthalmopathy.

This clonotype showed up just a few times. This chain connects TRBV5-4 to TRBJ2-5; a weak D match, TRBD2 (5 bases). There are 15 residues in the CDR3. Germline CDR1 is SGHNT and CDR2 is YYREEE (reference sequence). V lost 1 base to trimming and J lost 0 bases, with 10 bases between them. The CDR3 coding sequence is TGTGCCAGCAGCTTGAGTTCGGGATACCAAGAGACCCAGTACTTC. Translated: CASSLSSGYQETQYF.

There are many counts of this clonotype. V and J are TRBV12-3 or TRBV12-4 and TRBJ1-1, with D maybe TRBD1 (6 bases). Trimming pared 4 bases from V and 2 bases from J, leaving 17 bases between. The CDR3 is 16 amino acids. In DNA form, the CDR3 reads TGTGCCAGCAGTTGGCAGGGGCCCAGGGGCAACACTGAAGCTTTCTTT. This sequence encodes CASSWQGPRGNTEAFF.

The chain employs TRBV7-9 and TRBJ2-3; 11 positions match TRBD2. The J segment lost 2 bases and the V segment lost 10 bases, leaving 20 bases of the junction unmatched. This CDR3 has 19 residues. CDR1 and CDR2 (germline): SEHNR, FQNEAQ (reference sequence). The DNA of the CDR3 is TGTGCCACGGAGACAGGGTTTGGACTAGCGGGTCATCCCACAGATACGCAGTATTTT. Its translation: CATETGFGLAGHPTDTQYF.

This clonotype was recorded at least ten times. The chain couples TRBV19 to TRBJ2-2; 11 bases map to TRBD1. With V trimmed by 4 bases and J by 6 bases, 4 bases remained unmatched. CDR3 size: 15 residues. Germline V gene lookup returns CDR1 LNHDA and CDR2 SQIVND (reference sequence). CDR3 in amino acids: CASSTPGQGAGELFF. The CDR3 nucleotides read TGTGCCAGTAGTACCCCGGGACAGGGGGCCGGGGAGCTGTTTTTT.

Note on this clonotype: A read error may produce the germline difference seen at one junction end. This sequence joins TRBV7-3 and TRBJ2-2; D might be TRBD2 (6 bases). The CDR3 has 12 residues. The germline gives CDR1 SGHTA, CDR2 FQGTGA. CDR3 in amino acids: CASSLRPGGLFF. CDR3 nucleotides: TGTGCCAGCAGCTTGAGACCCGGGGGGCTGTTTTTT. Together with reference TRBV7-3 and TRBJ2-2, the CDR3 gives the full variable domain: GAGVSQTPSNKVTEKGKYVELRCDPISGHTALYWYRQSLGQGPEFLIYFQGTGAADDSGLPNDRFFAVRPEGSVSTLKIQRTERGDSAVYLCASSLRPGGLFFGEGSRLTVL.

This clonotype was counted at least ten times. The V call is TRBV20-1, the J call TRBJ1-5; D gene unclear. The CDR3 is made up of 14 amino acids. Germline CDR1 reads DFQATT; CDR2 reads SNEGSKA (reference sequence). Trimming took off 3 bases at V and 2 bases at J, with 11 bases between the two ends. The CDR3, as DNA: TGCAGTGCTAGGCGAGGCTTCGGCAATCAGCCCCAGCATTTT. As protein: CSARRGFGNQPQHF.

V is TRBV10-3 and J is TRBJ1-2, with 7 bases aligning to TRBD1. The CDR3 totals 17 residues. After removal of 0 bases from V and 1 base from J, the junction contained 8 bases not matched to a gene. The germline gives CDR1 ENHRY, CDR2 SYGVKD. CDR3 sequence reads: CAISESDRAPFNYGYTF. CDR3 bases: TGTGCCATCAGTGAGTCAGACAGGGCACCCTTTAACTATGGCTACACCTTC.

This clonotype was found many times. The V gene is TRBV5-1, the J gene TRBJ1-1; D gene unclear. The V end lost 0 bases, the J end lost 1 base, and 10 bases lay between the germline ends. The V gene's germline CDR1 is SGHRS and CDR2 YFSETQ. The CDR3 consists of 15 residues. The CDR3 DNA is TGCGCCAGCAGCTTGGCCGGAGTGAAGAACACTGAAGCTTTCTTT. Its translation: CASSLAGVKNTEAFF. Using reference TRBV5-1 and TRBJ1-1 for the parts outside the CDR3, the full variable domain is KAGVTQTPRYLIKTRGQQVTLSCSPISGHRSVSWYQQTPGQGLQFLFEYFSETQRNKGNFPGRFSGRQFSNSRSEMNVSTLELGDSALYLCASSLAGVKNTEAFFGQGTRLTVV.

This clonotype was detected a few times. This chain links TRBV19 with TRBJ1-3; D perhaps matches TRBD1 (6 bases). The length of the CDR3 is 14 residues. Germline V gene lookup returns CDR1 LNHDA and CDR2 SQIVND (reference sequence). Trimming stripped 6 bases from V and 5 bases from J, with 14 bases between. The CDR3 loop is CASRASQGRNTIYF. The CDR3 DNA is TGTGCCAGTAGGGCGAGCCAGGGGCGAAACACCATATATTTT.

There are many counts of this clonotype. This sequence joins TRBV5-1 and TRBJ1-4, with D uncertain. CDR1 and CDR2 from the germline V gene are SGHRS and YFSETQ. The CDR3 runs to 15 residues. Trimming stripped 1 base from V and 0 bases from J, with 7 bases between. Here the CDR3 reads CASSLRPATNEKLFF. CDR3 DNA: TGCGCCAGCAGCTTGAGGCCTGCAACTAATGAAAAACTGTTTTTT.

A word on this clonotype: The junction departs from germline at one end; a sequencing error may be responsible. This chain uses TRBV7-6 with TRBJ2-5; 7 nucleotides agree with TRBD1. The CDR3 contains 14 residues. Germline-derived CDR1 and CDR2 are SGHVS and FNYEAQ. The CDR3 DNA is TGCGCCAGCAGCCAAGGGGGCAGCCAAGAGACCCAGTACTTC. This gives the protein CASSQGGSQETQYF.

This clonotype has ten or more counts. V and J are TRBV2 and TRBJ1-1; D may be TRBD1 (5 bases). Germline CDR1 SNHLY, CDR2 FYNNEI. Trimming removed 8 bases from V and 4 bases from J, with 11 bases in between. The CDR3 has 12 residues. For the CDR3, the DNA is TGTGCCAGCGTTGGGGGGAGCACTGAAGCTTTCTTT. Its translation is CASVGGSTEAFF.

The chain employs TRBV10-3 and TRBJ1-5, with a possible D match to TRBD1 (6 bases). CDR1 and CDR2 from the germline V gene are ENHRY and SYGVKD. This CDR3 is built from 15 residues. Between the trimmed V and J ends, which lost 6 bases and 2 bases, there was a span of 14 bases. DNA of the CDR3: TGTGCCATCAGGACAGGTGGCAGGGGCAATCAGCCCCAGCATTTT. It yields the protein CAIRTGGRGNQPQHF.

This clonotype was seen only a few times. The V gene is TRBV19, the J gene TRBJ1-1; the D is unclear. Trimming took 3 bases from V and 6 from J, leaving 14 bases between them. CDR3 size: 14 residues. Germline CDR1 LNHDA, CDR2 SQIVND (reference sequence). The CDR3 bases are TGTGCCAGTAGTATTGGCACGTACTATTCTGAAGCTTTCTTT. Amino acids: CASSIGTYYSEAFF.

At least ten counts were recorded for this clonotype. CDR3 loop: CASSGLGSYEQYF. In DNA form, the CDR3 reads TGTGCCAGCAGTGGTTTAGGGTCCTACGAGCAGTACTTC. This rearrangement joins TRBV25-1 to TRBJ2-7, with D hard to call. The CDR3 is 13 residues long. CDR1 MGHDK and CDR2 SYGVNS come from the germline V gene. The ends were cut back, 4 bases at V and 1 base at J, with 8 bases in the middle.

This clonotype was seen a few times. The J gene is TRBJ2-2, the V gene TRBV7-9; possible D gene TRBD1, 5 bases. Germline lookup yields CDR1 SEHNR and CDR2 FQNEAQ (reference sequence). This CDR3 spans 13 amino acids. V was cut by 11 bases and J by 7 bases, with 17 bases left in between. This CDR3 reads CAGRQFLVGELFF. CDR3 coding DNA: TGTGCCGGCCGACAGTTTCTTGTCGGGGAGCTGTTTTTT.

Comment on this clonotype: Possible read error: a much larger clone is one base away. CDR3 region: CASSPRVSGMIHERYF. The DNA of the CDR3 is TGTGCCAGCAGCCCGAGAGTGTCGGGGATGATTCACGAGCGGTACTTC. The chain carries TRBV7-9 and TRBJ2-7; D may be TRBD2 (5 bases). The germline gives CDR1 SEHNR, CDR2 FQNEAQ (reference sequence). The CDR3 runs to 16 residues. Full variable domain (missing parts from reference TRBV7-9 and TRBJ2-7): DTGVSQNPRHKITKRGQNVTFRCDPISEHNRLYWYRQTLGQGPEFLTYFQNEAQLEKSRLLSDRFSAERPKGSFSTLEIQRTEQGDSAMYLCASSPRVSGMIHERYFGPGTRLTVT.

This clonotype showed up many times. V and J are TRBV7-6 and TRBJ1-3, with D unresolved. The CDR3 length is 16 residues. The V and J ends lost 5 bases and 0 bases respectively, with 14 bases between them. CDR1 is SGHVS and CDR2 is FNYEAQ in the germline V gene. CDR3 sequence reads: CASSPFGLSSGNTIYF. DNA of the CDR3: TGTGCCAGCAGCCCGTTCGGTCTTAGCTCTGGAAACACCATATATTTT.

Comment on this clonotype: Given a much more abundant clone one base away, this may be a read error. The chain joins TRBV20-1 to TRBJ2-7; TRBD2 might be the D (5 bases). This CDR3 is built from 11 residues. Germline values: CDR1 DFQATT, CDR2 SNEGSKA (reference sequence). Trimming cost V 5 bases and J 5 bases, with 10 bases left between them. CDR3 sequence reads: CSAPEVHEQYF. The CDR3 region has the DNA TGCAGTGCTCCGGAGGTCCACGAGCAGTACTTC.

Remarks on this clonotype: A much bigger clone sits one base away, suggesting this may be a read error. The chain couples TRBV19 to TRBJ2-2, with 7 nucleotides matching TRBD1. Germline CDR1 and CDR2: LNHDA and SQIVND (reference sequence). J lost 1 base, V lost 3 bases, and 8 bases had no gene match. This CDR3 has 17 amino acids. The CDR3 here is CASSMSTGTVNTGELFF. The CDR3 nucleotides read TGTGCCAGTAGTATGAGCACCGGGACAGTGAACACCGGGGAGCTGTTTTTT.

This clonotype was detected many times. The V and J genes are TRBV29-1 and TRBJ1-3; D is ambiguous. The CDR3 is 15 residues long. The V gene lost 6 bases and the J gene lost 4 bases, with 19 bases spanning the gap. Germline lookup yields CDR1 SQVTM and CDR2 ANQGSEA. The CDR3 loop is CSVPRNYKPGNTIYF. The CDR3 DNA is TGCAGCGTCCCCAGAAATTATAAGCCCGGAAACACCATATATTTT. Full variable domain (rest looked up from reference TRBV29-1 and TRBJ1-3): SAVISQKPSRDICQRGTSLTIQCQVDSQVTMMFWYRQQPGQSLTLIATANQGSEATYESGFVIDKFPISRPNLTFSTLTVSNMSPEDSSIYLCSVPRNYKPGNTIYFGEGSWLTVV.

The sample holds many counts of this clonotype. The chain is built from TRBV14 and TRBJ2-6; D uncertain. Germline CDR1 reads SGHDN; CDR2 reads FVKESK. The V gene lost 0 bases and the J gene lost 0 bases, with 9 bases spanning the gap. This CDR3 is 17 amino acids long. CDR3 residues: CASSQDRALSGANVLTF. The DNA of the CDR3 is TGTGCCAGCAGCCAAGACAGAGCCCTCTCTGGGGCCAACGTCCTGACTTTC.

This clonotype was counted ten times or more. This chain connects TRBV25-1 to TRBJ2-5, with D uncertain. Germline V CDR1 and CDR2: MGHDK, SYGVNS. Trimming removed 1 base at V and 7 bases at J, with 13 bases between. The CDR3 sequence is 14 residues long. The CDR3 region has the DNA TGTGCCAGCAGTGAATTAAGTCAGTTTGGGACCCAGTACTTC. Translation: CASSELSQFGTQYF.

The sample holds many counts of this clonotype. This sequence joins TRBV7-9 and TRBJ2-5; possibly TRBD2 for D (5 bases). This CDR3 has 12 amino acids. Per the germline V gene, CDR1 is SEHNR and CDR2 is FQNEAQ (reference sequence). The V and J ends lost 3 bases and 4 bases respectively, with 6 bases between them. CDR3 region: CASSLEVETQYF. The CDR3 DNA reads TGTGCCAGCAGCTTGGAGGTAGAGACCCAGTACTTC. The whole variable domain, remainder taken from reference TRBV7-9 and TRBJ2-5, is DTGVSQNPRHKITKRGQNVTFRCDPISEHNRLYWYRQTLGQGPEFLTYFQNEAQLEKSRLLSDRFSAERPKGSFSTLEIQRTEQGDSAMYLCASSLEVETQYFGPGTRLLVL.

Note on this clonotype: It may be a read error: a sequence one base away is much more abundant. The gene calls are TRBV7-9 and TRBJ2-7, with TRBD2 matching 7 bases. The CDR3 spans 16 residues. V shed 4 bases, J shed 3 bases, and the junction held 12 bases outside the gene matches. Germline V gene data show CDR1 as SEHNR and CDR2 as FQNEAQ (reference sequence). The CDR3, as DNA: TGTGCCAGCAGCTCCACGAGTTTTGGACTAGACTACGAGCAGTACTTC. Translated, it gives CASSSTSFGLDYEQYF.

The J gene is TRBJ1-1, the V gene TRBV9, with a possible D match to TRBD1 (5 bases). Trimming took off 5 bases at V and 0 bases at J, with 17 bases between the two ends. The CDR3 has 16 amino acids. CDR1 and CDR2 (germline): SGDLS, YYNGEE. CDR3: CASSARVKGLNTEAFF. For the CDR3, the DNA is TGTGCCAGCAGTGCTAGAGTTAAGGGGCTGAACACTGAAGCTTTCTTT. Full variable domain (remainder filled in from reference TRBV9 and TRBJ1-1): DSGVTQTPKHLITATGQRVTLRCSPRSGDLSVYWYQQSLDQGLQFLIQYYNGEERAKGNILERFSAQQFPDLHSELNLSSLELGDSALYFCASSARVKGLNTEAFFGQGTRLTVV.

This clonotype was counted a single time. A much larger clone sits a single nucleotide away, making a read error possible. The chain has TRBV5-1 and TRBJ2-5, with a tentative D call TRBD2 (5 bases). The J call may be wrong; the DNA end is better matched by TRBJ2-7. The CDR3 has 15 residues. Germline lookup yields CDR1 SGHRS and CDR2 YFSETQ. The CDR3 protein is CASSYWAEDSYEQYF. The CDR3, as DNA: TGCGCCAGCAGCTACTGGGCGGAGGACTCCTACGAGCAGTACTTC.